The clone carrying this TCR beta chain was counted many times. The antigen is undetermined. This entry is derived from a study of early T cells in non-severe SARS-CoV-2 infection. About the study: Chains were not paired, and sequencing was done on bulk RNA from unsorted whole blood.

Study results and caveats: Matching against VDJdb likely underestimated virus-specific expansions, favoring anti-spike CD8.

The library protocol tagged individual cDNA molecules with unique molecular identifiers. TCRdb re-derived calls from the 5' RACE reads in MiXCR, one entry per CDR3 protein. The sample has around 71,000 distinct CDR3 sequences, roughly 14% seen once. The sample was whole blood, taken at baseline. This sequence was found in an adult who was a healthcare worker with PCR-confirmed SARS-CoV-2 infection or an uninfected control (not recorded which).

The CDR3 region is CSARPAGSDFSYEQYF. In DNA form, the CDR3 reads TGCAGTGCTAGACCCGCGGGTTCCGACTTTTCCTACGAGCAGTACTTC. This sequence joins TRBV20-1 and TRBJ2-7, with D possibly TRBD2 on 5 matching bases. Trimming shortened V by 2 bases and J by 1 base, and 18 bases separated the two germline ends. The CDR3 sequence is 16 residues long. CDR1 and CDR2 from the germline V gene are DFQATT and SNEGSKA (reference sequence).